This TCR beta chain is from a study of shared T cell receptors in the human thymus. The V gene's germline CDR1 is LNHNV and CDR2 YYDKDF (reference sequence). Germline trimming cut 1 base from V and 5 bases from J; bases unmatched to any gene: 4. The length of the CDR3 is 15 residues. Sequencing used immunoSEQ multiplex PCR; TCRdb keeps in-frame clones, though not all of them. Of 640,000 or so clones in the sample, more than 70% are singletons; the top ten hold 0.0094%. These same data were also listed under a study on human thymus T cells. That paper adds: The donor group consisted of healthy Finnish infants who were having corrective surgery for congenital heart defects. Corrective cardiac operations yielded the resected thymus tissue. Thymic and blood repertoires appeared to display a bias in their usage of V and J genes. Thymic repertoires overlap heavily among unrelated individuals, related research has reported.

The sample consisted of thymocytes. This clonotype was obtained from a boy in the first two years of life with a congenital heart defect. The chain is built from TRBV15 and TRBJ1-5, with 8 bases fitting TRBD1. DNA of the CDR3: TGTGCCACCAGCAGAGTGTCAGGGGGCGATCAGCCCCAGCATTTT. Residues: CATSRVSGGDQPQHF. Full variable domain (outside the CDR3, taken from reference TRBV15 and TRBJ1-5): DAMVIQNPRYQVTQFGKPVTLSCSQTLNHNVMYWYQQKSSQAPKLLFHYYDKDFNNEADTPDNFQSRRPNTSFCFLDIRSPGLGDTAMYLCATSRVSGGDQPQHFGDGTRLSIL.